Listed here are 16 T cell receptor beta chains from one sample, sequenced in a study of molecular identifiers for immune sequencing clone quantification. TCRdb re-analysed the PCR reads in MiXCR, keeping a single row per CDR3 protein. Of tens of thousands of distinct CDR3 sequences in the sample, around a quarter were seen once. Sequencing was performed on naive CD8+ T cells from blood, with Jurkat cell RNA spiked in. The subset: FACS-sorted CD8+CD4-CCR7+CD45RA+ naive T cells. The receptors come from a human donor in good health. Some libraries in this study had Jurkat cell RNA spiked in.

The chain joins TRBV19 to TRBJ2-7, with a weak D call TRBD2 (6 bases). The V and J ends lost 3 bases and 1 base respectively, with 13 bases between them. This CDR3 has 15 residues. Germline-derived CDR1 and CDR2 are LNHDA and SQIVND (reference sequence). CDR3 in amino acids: CASSIGSGVSYEQYF. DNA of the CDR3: TGTGCCAGTAGTATTGGTTCGGGAGTGTCCTACGAGCAGTACTTC.

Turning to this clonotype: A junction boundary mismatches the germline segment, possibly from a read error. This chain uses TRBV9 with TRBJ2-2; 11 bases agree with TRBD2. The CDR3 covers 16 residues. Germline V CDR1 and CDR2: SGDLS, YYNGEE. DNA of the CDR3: TGTGCCAGCAGCGGACGACTAGCGGGGTACACCGGGGAGCTGATTTTT. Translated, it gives CASSGRLAGYTGELIF. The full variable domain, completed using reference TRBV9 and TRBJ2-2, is DSGVTQTPKHLITATGQRVTLRCSPRSGDLSVYWYQQSLDQGLQFLIQYYNGEERAKGNILERFSAQQFPDLHSELNLSSLELGDSALYFCASSGRLAGYTGELIFGEGSRLTVL.

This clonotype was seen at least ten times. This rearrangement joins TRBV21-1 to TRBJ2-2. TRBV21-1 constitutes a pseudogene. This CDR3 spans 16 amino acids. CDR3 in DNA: TGTGCCAGCAGCAAAGGGGGTTCAGGGAAGACGGGGGAGCTGTTTTTT. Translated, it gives CASSKGGSGKTGELFF.

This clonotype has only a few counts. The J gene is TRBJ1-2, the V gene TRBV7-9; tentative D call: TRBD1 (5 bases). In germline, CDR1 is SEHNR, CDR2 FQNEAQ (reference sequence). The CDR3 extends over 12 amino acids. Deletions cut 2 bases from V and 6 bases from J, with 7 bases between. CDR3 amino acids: CASSLRDDGYTF. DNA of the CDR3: TGTGCCAGCAGCTTACGGGACGATGGCTACACCTTC.

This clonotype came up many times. The DNA of the CDR3 is TGTGCTAGTGGTTTGGCCCAGGGGGCCTACGAGCAGTACTTC. It specifies CASGLAQGAYEQYF. The V gene is TRBV12-5, the J gene TRBJ2-7; 7 nucleotides agree with TRBD1. Per the germline V gene, CDR1 is LGHNT and CDR2 is FRNRAP. The CDR3 contains 14 residues. J lost 2 bases, V lost 1 base, and 2 bases had no gene match.

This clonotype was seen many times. The CDR3 protein is CASRPGRKLDEQYF. The CDR3, as DNA: TGCGCCAGCAGACCCGGGAGAAAGTTGGACGAGCAGTACTTC. The chain recombines TRBV10-2 with TRBJ2-7, with D perhaps TRBD2 (6 bases). Trimming left V 6 bases short and J 5 bases short, with 17 bases between. There are 14 residues in the CDR3. Germline V lookup: CDR1 WSHSY, CDR2 SAAADI.

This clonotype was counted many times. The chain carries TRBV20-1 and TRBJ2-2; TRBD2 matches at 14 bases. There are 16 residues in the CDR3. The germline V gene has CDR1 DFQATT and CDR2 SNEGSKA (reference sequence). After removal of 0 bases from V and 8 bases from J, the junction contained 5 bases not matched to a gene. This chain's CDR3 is CSARETSGGAYGELFF. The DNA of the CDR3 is TGCAGTGCTAGAGAGACTAGCGGGGGGGCGTATGGGGAGCTGTTTTTT.

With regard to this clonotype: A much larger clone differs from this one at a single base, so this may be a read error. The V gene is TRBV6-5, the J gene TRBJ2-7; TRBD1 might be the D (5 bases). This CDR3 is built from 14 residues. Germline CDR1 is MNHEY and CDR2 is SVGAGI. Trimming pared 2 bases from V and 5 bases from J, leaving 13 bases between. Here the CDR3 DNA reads TGTGCCAGCAGTTACGGGGCGGAAGCCGACGAGCAGTACTTC. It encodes CASSYGAEADEQYF.

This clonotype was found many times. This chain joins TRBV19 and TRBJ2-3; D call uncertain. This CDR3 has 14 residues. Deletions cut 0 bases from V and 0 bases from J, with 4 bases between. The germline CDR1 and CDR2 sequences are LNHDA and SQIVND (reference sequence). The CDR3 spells CASSIDQSTDTQYF. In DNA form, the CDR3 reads TGTGCCAGTAGTATAGATCAAAGCACAGATACGCAGTATTTT.

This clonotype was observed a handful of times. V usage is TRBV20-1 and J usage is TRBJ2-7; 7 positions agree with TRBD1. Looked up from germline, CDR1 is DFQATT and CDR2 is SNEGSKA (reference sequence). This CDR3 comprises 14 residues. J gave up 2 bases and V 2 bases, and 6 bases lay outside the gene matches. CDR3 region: CSARPDRAAYEQYF. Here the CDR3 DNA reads TGCAGTGCTAGACCCGACAGGGCGGCCTACGAGCAGTACTTC.

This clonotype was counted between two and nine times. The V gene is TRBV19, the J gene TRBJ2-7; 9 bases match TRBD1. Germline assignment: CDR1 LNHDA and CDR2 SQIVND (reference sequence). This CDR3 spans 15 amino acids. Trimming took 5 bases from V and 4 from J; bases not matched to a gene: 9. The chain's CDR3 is CASSVGTGQQYEQYF. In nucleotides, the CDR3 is TGTGCCAGTAGTGTCGGGACAGGGCAGCAGTACGAGCAGTACTTC. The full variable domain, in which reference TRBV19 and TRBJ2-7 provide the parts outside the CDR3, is DGGITQSPKYLFRKEGQNVTLSCEQNLNHDAMYWYRQDPGQGLRLIYYSQIVNDFQKGDIAEGYSVSREKKESFPLTVTSAQKNPTAFYLCASSVGTGQQYEQYFGPGTRLTVT.

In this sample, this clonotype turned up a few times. This CDR3 reads CASSGFDRTYEQYF. The CDR3 coding sequence is TGTGCCAGCAGTGGTTTCGACAGGACCTACGAGCAGTACTTC. The V call is TRBV2, the J call TRBJ2-7, with D possibly matching TRBD1 (6 bases). The CDR3 length is 14 residues. In germline, CDR1 is SNHLY, CDR2 FYNNEI. Trimming shortened V by 4 bases and J by 2 bases, and 12 bases separated the two germline ends.

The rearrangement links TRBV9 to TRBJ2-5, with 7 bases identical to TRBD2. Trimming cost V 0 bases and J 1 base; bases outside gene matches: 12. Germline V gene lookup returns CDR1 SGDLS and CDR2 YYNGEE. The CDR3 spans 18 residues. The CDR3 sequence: CASSVAPVGGEVQETQYF. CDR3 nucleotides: TGTGCCAGCAGCGTAGCTCCCGTGGGAGGGGAGGTCCAAGAGACCCAGTACTTC.

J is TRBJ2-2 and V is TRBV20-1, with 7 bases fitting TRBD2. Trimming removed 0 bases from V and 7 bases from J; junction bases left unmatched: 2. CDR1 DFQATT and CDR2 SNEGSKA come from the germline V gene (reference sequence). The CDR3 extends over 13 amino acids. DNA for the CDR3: TGCAGTGCTAGAGATGGGGACTACGGGGAGCTGTTTTTT. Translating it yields CSARDGDYGELFF.

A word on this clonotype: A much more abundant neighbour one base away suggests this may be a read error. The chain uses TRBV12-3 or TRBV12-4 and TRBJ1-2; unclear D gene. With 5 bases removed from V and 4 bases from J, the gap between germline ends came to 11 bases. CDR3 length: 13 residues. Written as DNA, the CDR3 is TGTGCCAGCAGTACTGACGGAAGCTATGGCTACACCTTC. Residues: CASSTDGSYGYTF.

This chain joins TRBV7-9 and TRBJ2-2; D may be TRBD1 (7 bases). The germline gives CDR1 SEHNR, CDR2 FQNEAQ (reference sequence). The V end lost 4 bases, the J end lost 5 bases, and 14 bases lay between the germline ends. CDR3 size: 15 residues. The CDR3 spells CASSSDREETGELFF. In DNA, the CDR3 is TGTGCCAGCAGCTCTGACAGGGAGGAGACCGGGGAGCTGTTTTTT.